The entry below describes one T cell receptor beta chain. The source of the sample is a study of cytomegalovirus exposure and HLA in healthy donors. PCR amplification relied on 60 Vbeta primers (plus 13 Jbeta primers). Profiled with immunoSEQ multiplex PCR; TCRdb holds only in-frame clones, not every one. The table shows some 200,000 clones, with roughly 80% occurring only once. This CDR3 comprises 15 residues. V was trimmed by 6 bases and J by 1 base, leaving 12 bases between them. Germline V gives CDR1 SNHLY, CDR2 FYNNEI. The V call is TRBV2, the J call TRBJ1-4, with D maybe TRBD1 (6 bases). This TCR was recovered from a man aged 40-49 years in good health and CMV-seronegative. The sample consisted of PBMCs. The CDR3 bases are TGTGCCAGCAGCTCGAAGGGGGTAACTAATGAAAAACTGTTTTTT. Its translation is CASSSKGVTNEKLFF.